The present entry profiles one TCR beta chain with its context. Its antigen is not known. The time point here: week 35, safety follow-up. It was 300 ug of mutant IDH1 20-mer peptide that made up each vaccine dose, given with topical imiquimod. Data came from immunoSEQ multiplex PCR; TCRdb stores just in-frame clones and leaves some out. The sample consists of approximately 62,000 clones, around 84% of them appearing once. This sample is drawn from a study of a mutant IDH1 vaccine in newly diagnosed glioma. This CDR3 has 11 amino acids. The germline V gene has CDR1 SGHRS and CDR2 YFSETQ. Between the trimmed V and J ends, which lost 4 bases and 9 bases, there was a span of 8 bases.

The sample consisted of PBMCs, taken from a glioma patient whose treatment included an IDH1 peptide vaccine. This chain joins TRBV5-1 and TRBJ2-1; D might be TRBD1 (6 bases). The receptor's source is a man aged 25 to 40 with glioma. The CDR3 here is CASSLGGEQFF. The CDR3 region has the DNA TGCGCCAGCAGCCTAGGGGGTGAGCAGTTCTTC.